Listed below are T cell receptor beta chains from one sample, sequenced in a study of sequential checkpoint blockade in melanoma. Sequencing was performed with immunoSEQ multiplex PCR; in TCRdb, only in-frame clones are kept and a portion is missing. Here the sample spans some 5,100 clones, about 79% being singletons. This material consisted of CD8+ T cells sorted from blood (inferred from file names), taken from a patient given nivolumab and ipilimumab in sequence. These receptors were taken from a human patient with melanoma. Some clones in this sample may be carry-over from other donors' samples. Each CDR3 is given with its conserved first and last residue. The D gene is left open where the match is weak.

d_gene,j_gene,v_gene,CDR3aa,CDR3nt
TRBD1,TRBJ2-7,TRBV5-4,CASSLGQGGDEQYF,TGTGCCAGCAGCCTGGGACAGGGGGGAGACGAGCAGTACTTC
NA,TRBJ2-1,TRBV4-1,CASSRREMEISNEQFF,TGCGCCAGCAGCCGCCGGGAGATGGAGATCAGCAATGAGCAGTTCTTC
TRBD1,TRBJ2-7,TRBV7-2,CASIPTGGASYEQYF,TGTGCCAGCATACCTACAGGGGGCGCCTCCTACGAGCAGTACTTC
NA,TRBJ2-7,TRBV21-1,CASSKDRGAYEQYF,TGTGCCAGCAGCAAAGACAGGGGGGCCTACGAGCAGTACTTC
TRBD2,TRBJ2-3,TRBV7-9,CASVGQRGRRTLSTDTQYF,TGTGCCAGCGTTGGCCAGCGGGGGAGAAGGACCTTAAGCACAGATACGCAGTATTTT